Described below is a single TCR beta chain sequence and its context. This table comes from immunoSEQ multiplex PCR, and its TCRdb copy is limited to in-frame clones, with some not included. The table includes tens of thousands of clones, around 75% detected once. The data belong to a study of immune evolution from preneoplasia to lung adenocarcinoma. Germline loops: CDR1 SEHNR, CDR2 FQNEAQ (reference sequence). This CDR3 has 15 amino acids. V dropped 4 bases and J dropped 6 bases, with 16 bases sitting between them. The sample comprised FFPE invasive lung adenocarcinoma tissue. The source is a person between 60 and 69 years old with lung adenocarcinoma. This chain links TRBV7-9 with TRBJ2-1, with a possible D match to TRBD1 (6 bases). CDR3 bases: TGTGCCAGCAGCTCTATCGACAGGCGGGTCAATGAGCAGTTCTTC. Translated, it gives CASSSIDRRVNEQFF. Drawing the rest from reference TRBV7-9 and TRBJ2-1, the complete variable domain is DTGVSQNPRHKITKRGQNVTFRCDPISEHNRLYWYRQTLGQGPEFLTYFQNEAQLEKSRLLSDRFSAERPKGSFSTLEIQRTEQGDSAMYLCASSSIDRRVNEQFFGPGTRLTVL.